This T cell receptor beta chain was documented in a study of patients and donors after allogeneic stem cell transplantation. The CDR3 spans 13 residues. V was trimmed by 3 bases and J by 5 bases, leaving 14 bases between them. Germline assignment: CDR1 DFQATT and CDR2 SNEGSKA (reference sequence). Using its own MiXCR run on the RT-PCR reads, TCRdb lists one record per CDR3 protein. In the table there are some 880,000 distinct CDR3 sequences, about a sixth of which are singletons. The chain uses TRBV20-1 and TRBJ2-7, with D possibly TRBD1 on 6 matching bases. The receptor comes from a human donor who was either an allogeneic HSCT recipient or a stem cell or donor lymphocyte infusion donor (not recorded which). It is not recorded whose cells these are; they may come from a transplant donor. Sequenced: blood, either unsorted or a sorted T cell fraction (not recorded which). The CDR3 region is CSASRGSGNEQYF. CDR3 coding DNA: TGCAGTGCTAGTAGGGGGAGCGGCAACGAGCAGTACTTC.